Listed here is a single TCR beta chain. Its antigen is currently unknown. Repertoires were generated with immunoSEQ multiplex PCR, while TCRdb's copy carries only in-frame clones and drops some. In the table there are tens of thousands of clones, approximately 97% of which are singletons. Across a few donor pairs, the naive, memory, effector memory and TEMRA subsets were sequenced without stimulation. Trimming left V 5 bases short and J 3 bases short, with 8 bases between. From germline, CDR1 is MNHNY and CDR2 SVGAGI (reference sequence). There are 13 residues in the CDR3. The sample is drawn from a study of siplizumab effects on memory and regulatory T cells. Study-wide results and caveats: The naive T cell population seemed more diverse than memory cells and seemed a major contributor to the alloresponse. Some alloreactive sequences were traceable to unstimulated CD4+ memory cells, and siplizumab significantly reduced them.

The clonotype was recovered from a human donor in good health. The chain recombines TRBV6-6 with TRBJ2-1; D perhaps matches TRBD1 (5 bases). Sequenced input: naive CD8+ T cells sorted from blood. For the CDR3, the DNA is TGTGCCAGCAGTAAGGGGTTCTACAATGAGCAGTTCTTC. Protein: CASSKGFYNEQFF.